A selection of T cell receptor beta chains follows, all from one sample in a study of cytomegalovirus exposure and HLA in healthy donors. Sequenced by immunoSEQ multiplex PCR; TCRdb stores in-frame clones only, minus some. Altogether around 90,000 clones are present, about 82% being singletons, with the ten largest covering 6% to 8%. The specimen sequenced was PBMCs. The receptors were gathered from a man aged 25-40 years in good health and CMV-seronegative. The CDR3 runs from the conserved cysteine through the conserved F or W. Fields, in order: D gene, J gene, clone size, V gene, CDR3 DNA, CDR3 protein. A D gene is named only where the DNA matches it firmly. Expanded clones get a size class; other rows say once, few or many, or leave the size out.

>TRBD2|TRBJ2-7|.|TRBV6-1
TGTGCCAGCAGTGCCGCGAGCGGGGGTATCACCTACGAGCAGTACTTC
CASSAASGGITYEQYF
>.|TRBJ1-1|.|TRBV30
TGTGCCTGGAGTGTAAGCGGAGTGAACACTGAAGCTTTCTTT
CAWSVSGVNTEAFF
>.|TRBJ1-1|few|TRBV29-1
TGCAGCGCACACAGGTCCTCGAACACTGAAGCTTTCTTT
CSAHRSSNTEAFF
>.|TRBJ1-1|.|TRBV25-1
TGTGCCAGCAGTGAATATTCGGTCAACACTGAAGCTTTCTTT
CASSEYSVNTEAFF
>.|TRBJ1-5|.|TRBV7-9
TGTGCCAGCAGCTTAGGCCCGGGTGGAAGTCAGCCCCAGCATTTT
CASSLGPGGSQPQHF
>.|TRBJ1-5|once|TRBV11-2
TGTGCCAGCAGCTTATATCGGAATCAGCCCCAGCATTTT
CASSLYRNQPQHF
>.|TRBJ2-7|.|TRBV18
TGTGCCAGCTCACCACTCGGGGGGTCAAGGACAGACTACGAGCAGTACTTC
CASSPLGGSRTDYEQYF
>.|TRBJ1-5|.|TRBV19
TGTGCCACGCAACAATTCGGGCAGGGACTAAATCAGCCCCAGCATTTT
CATQQFGQGLNQPQHF
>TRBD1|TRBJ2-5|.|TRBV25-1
TGTGCCAGCAGTGCAGGGGGCACGGAAGAGACCCAGTACTTC
CASSAGGTEETQYF
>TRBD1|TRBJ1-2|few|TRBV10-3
TGTGCCATCACCGGACAGGGTCATGGCTACACCTTC
CAITGQGHGYTF
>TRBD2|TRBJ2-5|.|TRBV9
TGTGCCAGCAGCGGCGCCGGGACTAGTGGAGAGACCCAGTACTTC
CASSGAGTSGETQYF
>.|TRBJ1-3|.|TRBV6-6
TGTGCCAGCACCACGAGCTCTGGAAACACCATATATTTT
CASTTSSGNTIYF
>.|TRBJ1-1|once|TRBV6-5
TGTGCCAGGTGCCCCACAAGGAACACTGAAGCTTTCTTT
CARCPTRNTEAFF
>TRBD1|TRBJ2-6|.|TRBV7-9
TGTGCCAGCAGCCCCCGACAGGGTAGGGCTGGGGCCAACGTCCTGACTTTC
CASSPRQGRAGANVLTF
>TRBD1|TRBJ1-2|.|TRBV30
TGTGCCTGGAGTGGGACAGGGGGCGATCTTGGTGGCTACACCTTC
CAWSGTGGDLGGYTF
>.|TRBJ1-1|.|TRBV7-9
TGTGCCAGCAGCAGGGGCACAGCCACTGAAGCTTTCTTT
CASSRGTATEAFF
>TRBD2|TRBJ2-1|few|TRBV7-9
TGTGCCAGCAGCCCGACTAGCGGGGGTCTTGATGAGCAGTTCTTC
CASSPTSGGLDEQFF
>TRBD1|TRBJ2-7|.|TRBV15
TGTGCCACCAGCAGAACCCCGGGACAGGGGCTTGAGCAGTACTTC
CATSRTPGQGLEQYF
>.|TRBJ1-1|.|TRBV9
TGTGCCAGCAGCGCCAACCTTCAAGGGGTGAACACTGAAGCTTTCTTT
CASSANLQGVNTEAFF
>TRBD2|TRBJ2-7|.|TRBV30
TGTGCCTGGGACCCGGGACTAGCGGGCTACGAGCAGTACTTC
CAWDPGLAGYEQYF
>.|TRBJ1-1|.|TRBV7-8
TGTGCCAGCAGCTTAGTGGGCTCTCAAACTGAAGCTTTCTTT
CASSLVGSQTEAFF
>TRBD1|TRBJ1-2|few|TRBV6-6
TGTGCCAGCAGGGGGGGGGACAGGACCTATGGCTACACCTTC
CASRGGDRTYGYTF
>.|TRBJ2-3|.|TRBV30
TGTGCCTGGAGCGGGACTGTTTCAGATACGCAGTATTTT
CAWSGTVSDTQYF
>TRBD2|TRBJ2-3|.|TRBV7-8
TGTGCCAGCAGCTTAATTGGAGCGGGGGTATCCACAGATACGCAGTATTTT
CASSLIGAGVSTDTQYF
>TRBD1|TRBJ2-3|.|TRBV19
TGTGCCAGTAGAAGACAGGGGGAACTTAGCACAGATACGCAGTATTTT
CASRRQGELSTDTQYF
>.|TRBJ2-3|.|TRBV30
TGTGCCTGGAGTGTACCCGAGCGAAGGTTTGTTACGCAGTATTTT
CAWSVPERRFVTQYF
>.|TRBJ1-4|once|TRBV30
TGTGCCTGGAGCAGTACTAATGAAAACCTGTTTTTT
CAWSSTNENLFF
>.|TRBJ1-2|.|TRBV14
TGTGCCAGCAGCCAGAGGGGGACCGGCTATGGCTACACCTTC
CASSQRGTGYGYTF
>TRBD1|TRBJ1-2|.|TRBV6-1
TGTGCCAGCAGTGAAATCAGGGGGACACCCTATGGCTACACCTTC
CASSEIRGTPYGYTF
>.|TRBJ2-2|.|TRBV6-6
TGTGCCAGCAGCTCCGGACAGATGGGGGGGACCGGGGAGCTGTTTTTT
CASSSGQMGGTGELFF
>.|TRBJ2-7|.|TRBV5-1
TGCGCCAGCAGTACCGGGACAAACTACGAGCAGTACTTC
CASSTGTNYEQYF
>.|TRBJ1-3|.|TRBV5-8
TGTGCCAGCAGCTTTCGGACAATTGGAAACACCATATATTTT
CASSFRTIGNTIYF
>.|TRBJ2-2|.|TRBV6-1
TGTGCCAGCAACAACAGGGATTCGAACACCGGGGAGCTGTTTTTT
CASNNRDSNTGELFF
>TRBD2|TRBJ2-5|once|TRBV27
TGTGCCAGCAGGCAGGGAGGGGAGACCCAGTACTTC
CASRQGGETQYF
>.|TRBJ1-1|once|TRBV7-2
TGTGCCAGCAGCCTAGAACCCGCAGGGGAGGCTTTCTTT
CASSLEPAGEAFF
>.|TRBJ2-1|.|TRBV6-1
TGTGCCAGCAGTGCGAACATAGGGGAGGTAGCCTACAATGAGCAGTTCTTC
CASSANIGEVAYNEQFF
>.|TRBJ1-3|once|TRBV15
TGTGCCACCAGCAGAGATTGGCTGGCGTGGGACACCAACAACTCTGGAAACACCATATATTTT
CATSRDWLAWDTNNSGNTIYF
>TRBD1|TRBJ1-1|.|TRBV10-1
TGCGCCAGCAGGGCGACAGGGAATCTGGGGAACACTGAAGCTTTCTTT
CASRATGNLGNTEAFF
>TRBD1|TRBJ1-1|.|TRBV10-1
TGCGCCAGCAGTGAGCCGGGACAGGGAGCTTTCTTT
CASSEPGQGAFF
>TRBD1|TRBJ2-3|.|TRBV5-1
TGCGCCAGCAGCGCCGGACAGGGACGGGATACGCAGTATTTT
CASSAGQGRDTQYF
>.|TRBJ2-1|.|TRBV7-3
TGTGCCAGCAGCTTAGGCGGGGTGGGTTCCTACAATGAGCAGTTCTTC
CASSLGGVGSYNEQFF
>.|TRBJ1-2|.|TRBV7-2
TGTGCCAGCAGCTTAGGGGGACTGTACTATGGCTACACCTTC
CASSLGGLYYGYTF
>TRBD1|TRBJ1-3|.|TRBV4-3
TGCGCCAGCAGCCAAGACAGGGGGATTTTAAACACCATATATTTT
CASSQDRGILNTIYF
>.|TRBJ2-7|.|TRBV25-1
TGTGCCAGCAACGCAGGGCATGCCTACGAGCAGTACTTC
CASNAGHAYEQYF
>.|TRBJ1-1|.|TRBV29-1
TGCAGCGTTGAAGAAACGGAGGGTACTGAAGCTTTCTTT
CSVEETEGTEAFF
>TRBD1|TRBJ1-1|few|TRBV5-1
TGCGCCAGCAGCACAGGGGAAGGGAGTGACACTGAAGCTTTCTTT
CASSTGEGSDTEAFF
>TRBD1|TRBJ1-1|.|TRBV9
TGTGCCAGCAGCGTAGGCGTAGGACAGGTAACTGAAGCTTTCTTT
CASSVGVGQVTEAFF
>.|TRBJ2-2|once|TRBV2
TGTGCCAGCAGCGAAGCCGGGTTCGACACCGGGGAGCTGTTTTTT
CASSEAGFDTGELFF
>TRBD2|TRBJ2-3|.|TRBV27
TGTGCCAGCCGGGGACTAGCGGCAGATACGCAGTATTTT
CASRGLAADTQYF
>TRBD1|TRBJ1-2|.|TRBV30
TGTGCCTGGAGTCAGGGGGCAAGTTATGGCTACACCTTC
CAWSQGASYGYTF
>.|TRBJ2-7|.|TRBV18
TGTGCCAGCTCCCGGGACTCCTCCTACGAGCAGTACTTC
CASSRDSSYEQYF
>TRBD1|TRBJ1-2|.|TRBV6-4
TGTGCCAGCAGTGAAGGACAGGGGCCGGATGGCTACACCTTC
CASSEGQGPDGYTF
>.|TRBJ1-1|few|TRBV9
TGTGCCAGCAGCGTAGACGGGGTCGACACTGAAGCTTTCTTT
CASSVDGVDTEAFF
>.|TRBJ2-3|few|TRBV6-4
TGTGCCAGCAGTGAGGGGGCCCAAGACACAGATACGCAGTATTTT
CASSEGAQDTDTQYF
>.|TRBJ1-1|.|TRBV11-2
TGTGCCAGCAGCGCACAAGCGGGACCAGCTTTCTTT
CASSAQAGPAFF